Listed here are 16 T cell receptor beta chains from one sample, sequenced in a study of response to subunit inactivated influenza vaccine. In TCRdb, the RT-PCR reads were re-called with MiXCR into one record per CDR3 protein. This sample has 860,000 or so distinct CDR3 sequences; 21% occur once, and the top ten carry 9.5% to 13%. The source was PBMCs from blood, collected about 5 days after vaccination. These receptors were obtained from a man aged 45-60 years who received an inactivated influenza vaccine.

The chain combines TRBV6-1 with TRBJ1-2; 8 nucleotides line up with TRBD1. Germline V gene lookup returns CDR1 MNHNS and CDR2 SASEGT. V dropped 6 bases and J dropped 6; count of bases not matched to a gene: 12. CDR3 length equals 15 residues. DNA of the CDR3: TGTGCCAGCAGCGAACCCGGACAGGGAGAGAATGGCTACACCTTC. Translated, it gives CASSEPGQGENGYTF.

The genes are TRBV2 and TRBJ1-1, with D maybe TRBD1 (5 bases). The CDR3 contains 13 residues. V lost 7 bases and J lost 1, with 10 bases in between. Germline loops: CDR1 SNHLY, CDR2 FYNNEI. Here the CDR3 DNA reads TGTGCCAGCACCGCGGGGGGGAACACTGAAGCTTTCTTT. This translates into CASTAGGNTEAFF. The complete variable domain, with remaining parts taken from reference TRBV2 and TRBJ1-1, reads EPEVTQTPSHQVTQMGQEVILRCVPISNHLYFYWYRQILGQKVEFLVSFYNNEISEKSEIFDDQFSVERPDGSNFTLKIRSTKLEDSAMYFCASTAGGNTEAFFGQGTRLTVV.

This clonotype was observed a handful of times. The CDR3 nucleotides are TGTGCCAGCAGCGCTAAAGACAGGGGGCACGGAAACACCATATATTTT. Translated, it gives CASSAKDRGHGNTIYF. J is TRBJ1-3 and V is TRBV11-2; 10 bases fit TRBD1. This CDR3 is built from 16 residues. V trimming: 5 bases; J trimming: 4 bases; junction bases outside the gene matches: 8. Germline CDR1 and CDR2: SGHAT and FQNNGV.

This clonotype was counted a few times. The rearrangement joins TRBV15 to TRBJ2-5; 9 bases align to TRBD1. There are 17 residues in the CDR3. The V segment lost 2 bases and the J segment 5 bases; nucleotides outside the gene matches: 12. The germline gives CDR1 LNHNV, CDR2 YYDKDF (reference sequence). The DNA for the CDR3 is TGTGCCACCAGCAGATATCCCGGGACAGGGCCCGGGGAGACCCAGTACTTC. Encoded protein: CATSRYPGTGPGETQYF.

This clonotype was observed a handful of times. The V and J genes are TRBV29-1 and TRBJ2-5; a weak D match, TRBD2 (5 bases). Between the trimmed V and J ends, which lost 7 bases and 5 bases, there was a span of 20 bases. The CDR3 is 14 amino acids. Germline V CDR1 and CDR2: SQVTM, ANQGSEA. CDR3 amino acids: CSGNRARGYETQYF. The CDR3 DNA reads as TGCAGCGGCAACCGGGCCCGGGGATACGAGACCCAGTACTTC.

The chain couples TRBV7-9 to TRBJ1-2, with 9 positions matching TRBD1. The V and J ends lost 5 bases and 6 bases, in that order; junction bases with no gene match: 10. Germline V gives CDR1 SEHNR, CDR2 FQNEAQ (reference sequence). The CDR3 loop spans 15 amino acids. In DNA form, the CDR3 reads TGTGCCAGCAGCCGAACGGGACGGACAGGGGATGGCTACACCTTC. Protein sequence: CASSRTGRTGDGYTF.

This clonotype was detected a few times. The chain recombines TRBV5-1 with TRBJ2-7; 7 bases are a match to TRBD1. The CDR3 consists of 14 residues. Germline V lookup: CDR1 SGHRS, CDR2 YFSETQ. Trimming removed 2 bases from V and 3 bases from J; junction bases left unmatched: 5. In DNA form, the CDR3 reads TGCGCCAGCAGCTTTACAGGGGAAGTCTACGAGCAGTACTTC. Protein product: CASSFTGEVYEQYF.

The chain is built from TRBV11-2 and TRBJ1-6; 10 positions agree with TRBD1. Germline V lookup: CDR1 SGHAT, CDR2 FQNNGV. The CDR3 is 18 residues long. Trimming at V came to 5 bases and at J to 3 bases, leaving 10 bases not matched to a gene. The CDR3 DNA follows: TGTGCCAGCAGCCCTCGTTCGGGACAGGGGTACTATAATTCACCCCTCCACTTT. Its translation is CASSPRSGQGYYNSPLHF.

The chain links TRBV6-2 or TRBV6-3 to TRBJ2-7; 9 bases are a match to TRBD2. After removal of 8 bases from V and 2 bases from J, the junction contained 7 bases not matched to a gene. The CDR3 sequence is 14 residues long. Germline-derived CDR1 and CDR2 are MNHEY and SVGEGT. The CDR3 is CASRVAGETYEQYF. The CDR3 DNA follows: TGTGCCAGCCGGGTAGCGGGGGAGACCTACGAGCAGTACTTC.

The chain employs TRBV14 and TRBJ2-7; D gene ambiguous. The germline gives CDR1 SGHDN, CDR2 FVKESK. With 2 bases removed from V and 7 bases from J, the gap between germline ends came to 18 bases. CDR3 length equals 15 residues. The CDR3 DNA is TGTGCCAGCAGCCAAACCAGATGGCTACGAACGGAGCAGTACTTC. Translated: CASSQTRWLRTEQYF.

The rearrangement uses TRBV7-2 and TRBJ1-1; TRBD1 agrees at 9 bases. Germline CDR1 SGHTA, CDR2 FQGNSA. The CDR3 length is 13 residues. Trimming cost V 6 bases and J 10 bases; bases outside gene matches: 9. The CDR3 DNA reads as TGTGCCAGCAGACCGAGGGACAGGGAGGCAGCTTTCTTT. Its protein is CASRPRDREAAFF.

This clonotype has more than one count but fewer than ten. The chain employs TRBV7-8 and TRBJ2-7, with 7 bases that match TRBD2. This CDR3 contains 16 residues. CDR1 SGHVS and CDR2 FQNEAQ come from the germline V gene. J lost 2 bases, V lost 7 bases, and 14 bases had no gene match. The CDR3 DNA is TGTGCCAGCACCCGAGGGCTAGCGGTAGACACCTACGAGCAGTACTTC. This codes for CASTRGLAVDTYEQYF.

This clonotype has a single count. V and J are TRBV24-1 and TRBJ2-1; 10 bases align to TRBD2. The CDR3 runs 17 residues. The germline CDR1 and CDR2 sequences are KGHDR and SFDVKD. The V gene end was trimmed by 9 bases and the J gene end by 3 bases; junction bases not matched to a gene: 13. CDR3 DNA: TGTGCCACCGGCGGGGCTAGCGGGAGTAAGGACTACAATGAGCAGTTCTTC. Translated: CATGGASGSKDYNEQFF.

The rearrangement links TRBV28 to TRBJ2-7, with unresolved D. Trimming took off 5 bases at V and 3 bases at J, with 14 bases between the two ends. The CDR3 extends over 14 amino acids. The germline CDR1 and CDR2 sequences are MDHEN and SYDVKM. The CDR3 region has the DNA TGTGCCAGCAGTCCAATGGGTGGGATCTACGAGCAGTACTTC. Its protein product is CASSPMGGIYEQYF.

At least ten counts were recorded for this clonotype. V and J are TRBV9 and TRBJ2-3; D perhaps matches TRBD2 (6 bases). Per the germline V gene, CDR1 is SGDLS and CDR2 is YYNGEE. The CDR3 has 14 amino acids. V was trimmed by 3 bases and J by 2 bases, leaving 10 bases between them. The CDR3 nucleotides are TGTGCCAGCAGCGAAGGGGACTTCACAGATACGCAGTATTTT. It codes for CASSEGDFTDTQYF. Full variable domain (rest looked up from reference TRBV9 and TRBJ2-3): DSGVTQTPKHLITATGQRVTLRCSPRSGDLSVYWYQQSLDQGLQFLIQYYNGEERAKGNILERFSAQQFPDLHSELNLSSLELGDSALYFCASSEGDFTDTQYFGPGTRLTVL.

The rearrangement links TRBV15 to TRBJ2-3, with 10 nucleotides matching TRBD2. The CDR3 contains 15 residues. J lost 5 bases, V lost 4 bases, and 6 bases had no gene match. The germline V gene has CDR1 LNHNV and CDR2 YYDKDF (reference sequence). The CDR3 reads CATSTASGSGDTQYF. As DNA, the CDR3 is TGTGCCACCAGCACGGCTAGCGGGAGTGGAGATACGCAGTATTTT.